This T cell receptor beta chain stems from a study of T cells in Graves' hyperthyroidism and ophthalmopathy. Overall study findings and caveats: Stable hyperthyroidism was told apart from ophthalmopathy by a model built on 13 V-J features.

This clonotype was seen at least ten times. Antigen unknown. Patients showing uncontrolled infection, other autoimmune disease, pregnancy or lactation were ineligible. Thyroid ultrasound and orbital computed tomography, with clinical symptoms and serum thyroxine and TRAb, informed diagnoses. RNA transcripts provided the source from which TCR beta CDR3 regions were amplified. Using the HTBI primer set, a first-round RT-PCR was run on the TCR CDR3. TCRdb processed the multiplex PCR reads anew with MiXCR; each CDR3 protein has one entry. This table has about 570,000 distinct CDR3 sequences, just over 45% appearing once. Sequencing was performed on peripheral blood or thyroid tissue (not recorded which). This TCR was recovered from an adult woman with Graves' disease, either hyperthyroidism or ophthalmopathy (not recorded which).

DNA of the CDR3: TGTGCCAGCAGTGAAGAAGGGTTGGAGACCCAGTACTTC. Amino acids: CASSEEGLETQYF. J is TRBJ2-5 and V is TRBV25-1; unclear D gene. CDR1 is MGHDK and CDR2 is SYGVNS in the germline V gene. The CDR3 has 13 amino acids. Trimming took 2 bases from V and 5 from J, leaving 9 bases between them. The entire variable domain, with the rest obtained from reference TRBV25-1 and TRBJ2-5, is as follows: EADIYQTPRYLVIGTGKKITLECSQTMGHDKMYWYQQDPGMELHLIHYSYGVNSTEKGDLSSESTVSRIRTEHFPLTLESARPSHTSQYLCASSEEGLETQYFGPGTRLLVL.